The 31 T cell receptor beta chains reported below all come from one sample, sequenced in a study of blood T cells in healthy people across ages (dated by TCRdb to between 2014 and 2017). The method was 5' RACE. The instrument given in TCRdb is Illumina HiSeq 2500. A second PCR of roughly 7 to 11 cycles was performed with a sample-barcoded 5' primer and a J-beta primer mix. The public sequencing data were trimmed at Q25 with fastp and processed into clonotypes with MiXCR by TCRdb, which kept only in-frame beta chains. Merged by CDR3 protein, the rows form single entries marked with the most common genes and DNA. Within this sample are hundreds of thousands of distinct CDR3 sequences, with 56% of them counted one time only. The ten top clones hold around 24% of the sample. Material for sequencing was blood. The receptors originated from a middle-aged man in good health.

This chain joins TRBV4-1 and TRBJ2-3; D ambiguous. In germline, CDR1 is MGHRA, CDR2 YSYEKL. CDR3 length: 15 residues. V was clipped by 3 bases and J by 1 base, with 11 bases between them. The CDR3 bases are TGCGCCAGCAGCCATGAGACGATTCGCACAGATACGCAGTATTTT. Translating it yields CASSHETIRTDTQYF.

This chain connects TRBV3-1 to TRBJ2-6, with no clear D. Germline-derived CDR1 and CDR2 are LGHDT and YNNKEL (reference sequence). This CDR3 comprises 14 residues. Trimming pared 8 bases from V and 4 bases from J, leaving 12 bases between. The DNA of the CDR3 is TGTGCCAGCGGTTGGGCTACCGGGGCCAACGTCCTGACTTTC. Protein: CASGWATGANVLTF.

This sequence joins TRBV6-2 or TRBV6-3 and TRBJ1-2; tentative D call: TRBD1 (5 bases). Trimming cost V 6 bases and J 5 bases, with 19 bases left between them. Germline V CDR1 and CDR2: MNHEY, SVGEGT. The CDR3 sequence is 15 residues long. Written as DNA, the CDR3 is TGTGCCAGCAGCTCTGCCGGGGACGAAGTATATGGCTACACCTTC. This gives the protein CASSSAGDEVYGYTF.

The CDR3 sequence is CASRGGVPFVYGYTF. The DNA of the CDR3 is TGTGCCAGCAGGGGGGGAGTCCCCTTTGTCTATGGCTACACCTTC. The chain carries TRBV12-3 or TRBV12-4 and TRBJ1-2; possible D gene TRBD1, 5 bases. The CDR3 runs 15 residues. V was pared by 6 bases and J by 4 bases, with 18 bases between.

V and J are TRBV19 and TRBJ1-5; D unresolved. CDR1 is LNHDA and CDR2 is SQIVND in the germline V gene (reference sequence). CDR3 length: 12 residues. Between the trimmed V and J ends, which lost 5 bases and 4 bases, there was a span of 6 bases. The DNA for the CDR3 is TGTGCCAGTAGTCCTCTGAATCAGCCCCAGCATTTT. It specifies CASSPLNQPQHF.

This chain connects TRBV20-1 to TRBJ2-1; unclear D gene. The V gene lost 2 bases and the J gene lost 10 bases, with 9 bases spanning the gap. CDR1 and CDR2 (germline): DFQATT, SNEGSKA (reference sequence). The CDR3 covers 11 residues. The CDR3 is CSARSRIEQFF. The CDR3 bases are TGCAGTGCTAGATCCCGGATCGAGCAGTTCTTC.

As for this clonotype: A junction boundary mismatches the germline segment, possibly from a read error. The J gene is TRBJ2-4, the V gene TRBV29-1; a weak D match, TRBD1 (5 bases). The CDR3 extends over 15 amino acids. The V gene's germline CDR1 is SQVTM and CDR2 ANQGSEA. The CDR3 protein is CSVVTGSTAKTIQYF. The CDR3 coding sequence is TGCAGCGTTGTAACAGGCAGCACAGCCAAAACCATTCAGTACTTC.

The chain links TRBV5-5 to TRBJ2-1, with TRBD2 matching 8 bases. V gave up 6 bases and J gave up 4 bases; unmatched junction bases: 9. CDR1 and CDR2 from the germline V gene are SGHKS and YYEKEE (reference sequence). The CDR3 contains 15 residues. The CDR3 loop reads CASTTGRGTYNEQFF. The CDR3 region has the DNA TGTGCCAGCACTACCGGGAGGGGGACATACAATGAGCAGTTCTTC.

This clonotype turned up a few times. V usage is TRBV5-1 and J usage is TRBJ2-1; TRBD1 aligns across 9 bases. The CDR3 is 14 amino acids. Germline V gene sequence: CDR1 SGHRS, CDR2 YFSETQ. The junction had 5 bases not matched to a gene; V was cut back by 3 bases and J by 7 bases. The CDR3 nucleotides are TGCGCCAGCAGCTCGTGGACAGGGGAAAATGAGCAGTTCTTC. It codes for CASSSWTGENEQFF.

This chain uses TRBV3-1 with TRBJ2-1; perhaps TRBD2 as D (6 bases). The CDR3 has 14 residues. Germline CDR1 is LGHDT and CDR2 is YNNKEL (reference sequence). V was shortened by 6 bases and J by 7 bases, with 16 bases between the two germline ends. As DNA, the CDR3 is TGTGCCAGCAGGTATAGCGGTACGCAAAATGAGCAGTTCTTC. Protein sequence: CASRYSGTQNEQFF.

This clonotype is a singleton in its sample. V gene TRBV20-1 combines with J gene TRBJ2-1; D is possibly TRBD1 or TRBD2 (6 bases each). Trimming took off 0 bases at V and 7 bases at J, with 16 bases between the two ends. CDR3 length: 15 residues. Germline V gene sequence: CDR1 DFQATT, CDR2 SNEGSKA (reference sequence). The CDR3 spells CSARDLPGAVNEQFF. The CDR3 region has the DNA TGCAGTGCTAGAGATCTCCCGGGGGCAGTTAATGAGCAGTTCTTC.

This chain links TRBV7-2 with TRBJ2-7, with 12 bases identical to TRBD2. The DNA end is a closer match to TRBJ2-5, so the J assignment may be wrong. This CDR3 has 17 residues. Germline CDR1 is SGHTA and CDR2 is FQGNSA. The CDR3 loop reads CASSLDASGRGTETQYF. The CDR3 bases are TGTGCCAGCAGCTTAGACGCTAGCGGGAGGGGAACCGAGACCCAGTACTTC.

The chain links TRBV7-2 to TRBJ2-7; D possibly corresponds to TRBD2 (6 bases). Germline V gives CDR1 SGHTA, CDR2 FQGNSA. The CDR3 runs to 15 residues. The V gene lost 3 bases and the J gene lost 1 base, with 13 bases spanning the gap. CDR3 DNA sequence: TGTGCCAGCAGCTTGGGAGGTGCGATTTCCTACGAGCAGTACTTC. Protein sequence: CASSLGGAISYEQYF.

V is TRBV28 and J is TRBJ2-7; 7 nucleotides line up with TRBD1. J gave up 2 bases and V 4 bases, and 8 bases lay outside the gene matches. In germline, CDR1 is MDHEN, CDR2 SYDVKM. The CDR3 runs 15 residues. The CDR3 region is CASSSRQGHPYEQYF. The DNA for the CDR3 is TGTGCCAGCAGTTCCCGACAGGGCCATCCCTACGAGCAGTACTTC.

This clonotype showed up just a few times. The chain joins TRBV24-1 to TRBJ1-2; no definite D call. There are 14 residues in the CDR3. Germline CDR1 and CDR2: KGHDR and SFDVKD. V was clipped by 4 bases and J by 7 bases, with 15 bases between them. The CDR3 protein is CATSDYSRPPGYTF. As DNA, the CDR3 is TGTGCCACCAGTGACTACAGTAGACCGCCTGGCTACACCTTC.

V and J are TRBV12-3 or TRBV12-4 and TRBJ1-2, with unresolved D. V shed 4 bases and J shed 7 bases, with 16 bases lying between them. CDR3 length: 14 amino acids. As DNA, the CDR3 is TGTGCCAGCAGTTACCTCCCGGAGGATGCTGGCTACACCTTC. As protein: CASSYLPEDAGYTF.

The chain links TRBV7-2 to TRBJ2-2, with 11 bases aligning to TRBD2. V lost 2 bases and J lost 3; bases outside the gene matches: 8. The germline CDR1 and CDR2 sequences are SGHTA and FQGNSA. This CDR3 has 18 residues. In DNA, the CDR3 is TGTGCCAGCAGCTTAACCGCTAGCGGGGGGACCTACACCGGGGAGCTGTTTTTT. Translation gives CASSLTASGGTYTGELFF.

The rearrangement links TRBV11-3 to TRBJ1-6; D gene unclear. CDR1 is SGHNT and CDR2 is YENEEA in the germline V gene. The CDR3 loop spans 13 amino acids. V was pared by 5 bases and J by 14 bases, with 16 bases between. CDR3 sequence reads: CASSARGSVSLHF. CDR3 DNA sequence: TGTGCCAGCAGCGCACGAGGGTCCGTCTCCCTCCACTTT.

The chain joins TRBV7-2 to TRBJ2-1, with 7 bases aligning to TRBD2. V shed 2 bases and J 4 bases; nucleotides not matched to a gene: 14. Germline V gives CDR1 SGHTA, CDR2 FQGNSA. CDR3 length: 18 residues. As DNA, the CDR3 is TGTGCCAGCAGCTTAAGTTTAGGCCTGGGCGGGGGTTACAATGAGCAGTTCTTC. Protein: CASSLSLGLGGGYNEQFF.

This chain uses TRBV7-9 with TRBJ2-4; 7 nucleotides match TRBD2. Germline V CDR1 and CDR2: SEHNR, FQNEAQ (reference sequence). The CDR3 sequence is 16 residues long. Trimming at V came to 4 bases and at J to 0 bases, leaving 6 bases not matched to a gene. The CDR3 DNA reads TGTGCCAGCAGCTCTACTAGCGTCGTAGCCAAAAACATTCAGTACTTC. Residues: CASSSTSVVAKNIQYF.

This chain joins TRBV11-2 and TRBJ2-7; possible D gene TRBD1, 6 bases. The J call is doubtful: the DNA matches TRBJ2-5 better. The CDR3 contains 15 residues. Germline values: CDR1 SGHAT, CDR2 FQNNGV. This CDR3 is CASSLVYRADETQYF. The DNA for the CDR3 is TGTGCCAGCAGCTTAGTTTACAGGGCGGACGAGACCCAGTACTTC.

The rearrangement joins TRBV7-8 to TRBJ2-5, with 10 bases identical to TRBD1. The V segment lost 1 base and the J segment 5 bases; nucleotides outside the gene matches: 13. CDR3 length equals 18 residues. Per the germline V gene, CDR1 is SGHVS and CDR2 is FQNEAQ. The CDR3 DNA sequence: TGTGCCAGCAGCTTAGTACGTGGCAGGACAGGGGGAGTTGAGACCCAGTACTTC. Its translation: CASSLVRGRTGGVETQYF.

This rearrangement joins TRBV21-1 to TRBJ1-1. TRBV21-1 is reported as a pseudogene. The CDR3 loop spans 15 amino acids. For the CDR3, the DNA is TGTGCCAGCAGCAAAAAAAAGGGATGGTCTACAGAAGCTTTCTTT. Translating gives CASSKKKGWSTEAFF.

This clonotype has just a few counts. The V and J genes are TRBV7-2 and TRBJ2-7; D gene unclear. The V end lost 6 bases, the J end lost 3 bases, and 9 bases lay between the germline ends. Per the germline V gene, CDR1 is SGHTA and CDR2 is FQGNSA. The CDR3 runs 12 residues. CDR3 in amino acids: CASRVSLYEQYF. The CDR3 DNA follows: TGTGCCAGCAGGGTCTCACTCTACGAGCAGTACTTC.

J is TRBJ2-7 and V is TRBV28, with a weak D call TRBD1 (7 bases). The CDR3 runs to 14 residues. V was clipped by 8 bases and J by 3 bases, with 17 bases between them. Germline lookup yields CDR1 MDHEN and CDR2 SYDVKM. DNA of the CDR3: TGTGCCAGCCTTCCCCAGGGGGGTAGCTACGAGCAGTACTTC. Protein sequence: CASLPQGGSYEQYF. Combining the CDR3 with reference TRBV28 and TRBJ2-7 gives the whole variable domain DVKVTQSSRYLVKRTGEKVFLECVQDMDHENMFWYRQDPGLGLRLIYFSYDVKMKEKGDIPEGYSVSREKKERFSLILESASTNQTSMYLCASLPQGGSYEQYFGPGTRLTVT.

The gene calls are TRBV6-1 and TRBJ2-4, with D unclear. Near its end, the DNA agrees better with TRBJ2-7, so the J call may be wrong. Germline assignment: CDR1 MNHNS and CDR2 SASEGT. The CDR3 is 12 residues long. The CDR3 sequence is CASSTVVDEQYF. Here the CDR3 DNA reads TGTGCCAGCAGTACCGTAGTCGACGAGCAGTACTTC.

The gene calls are TRBV7-3 and TRBJ2-3; 8 positions agree with TRBD2. Germline-derived CDR1 and CDR2 are SGHTA and FQGTGA. CDR3 length: 15 amino acids. The junction had 5 bases not matched to a gene; V was cut back by 4 bases and J by 2 bases. This CDR3 is CASSSDGGATDTQYF. The CDR3 DNA reads TGTGCCAGCAGCTCCGACGGGGGGGCCACAGATACGCAGTATTTT.

The chain combines TRBV5-1 with TRBJ2-3; D may correspond to TRBD1 or TRBD2 (5 bases each). The CDR3 consists of 13 residues. In germline, CDR1 is SGHRS, CDR2 YFSETQ. The V and J ends lost 9 bases and 2 bases respectively, with 13 bases between them. The CDR3 spells CAISEGPTDTQYF. The CDR3 DNA reads TGCGCCATATCCGAGGGGCCCACAGATACGCAGTATTTT.

The genes are TRBV12-3 or TRBV12-4 and TRBJ1-1, with 8 bases fitting TRBD1. V gave up 5 bases and J gave up 3 bases; unmatched junction bases: 5. The CDR3 loop spans 14 amino acids. The CDR3 sequence is CASSMDRDDTEAFF. In DNA, the CDR3 is TGTGCCAGCAGTATGGACAGGGACGACACTGAAGCTTTCTTT.

The chain links TRBV6-5 to TRBJ2-5; D gene ambiguous. With 6 bases removed from V and 4 bases from J, the gap between germline ends came to 15 bases. Germline CDR1 and CDR2: MNHEY and SVGAGI. This CDR3 contains 14 residues. In nucleotides, the CDR3 is TGTGCCAGCAGAGTTACGGTCTCGGGAGAGACCCAGTACTTC. Residues: CASRVTVSGETQYF.

This clonotype was seen a few times. The chain uses TRBV27 and TRBJ1-2, with 7 bases lining up with TRBD1. The length of the CDR3 is 14 residues. V lost 5 bases and J lost 4; bases outside the gene matches: 7. CDR1 and CDR2 from the germline V gene are MNHEY and SMNVEV (reference sequence). CDR3 DNA sequence: TGTGCCAGCAGTACCCGACAGGGTACCTATGGCTACACCTTC. It codes for CASSTRQGTYGYTF.